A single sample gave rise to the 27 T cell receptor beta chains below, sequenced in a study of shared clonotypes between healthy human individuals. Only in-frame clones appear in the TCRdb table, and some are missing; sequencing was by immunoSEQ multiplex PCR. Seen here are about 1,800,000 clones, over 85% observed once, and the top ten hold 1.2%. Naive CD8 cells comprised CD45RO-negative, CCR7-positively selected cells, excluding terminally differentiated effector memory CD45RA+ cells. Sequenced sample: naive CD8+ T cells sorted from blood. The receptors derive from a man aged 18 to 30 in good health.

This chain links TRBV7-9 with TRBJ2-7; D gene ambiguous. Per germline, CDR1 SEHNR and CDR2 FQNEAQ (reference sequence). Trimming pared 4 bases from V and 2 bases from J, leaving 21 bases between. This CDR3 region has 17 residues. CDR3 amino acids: CASSSPVSSYQAYEQYF. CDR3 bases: TGTGCCAGCAGCTCCCCAGTGAGCAGCTACCAGGCCTACGAGCAGTACTTC. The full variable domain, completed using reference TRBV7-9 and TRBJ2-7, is DTGVSQNPRHKITKRGQNVTFRCDPISEHNRLYWYRQTLGQGPEFLTYFQNEAQLEKSRLLSDRFSAERPKGSFSTLEIQRTEQGDSAMYLCASSSPVSSYQAYEQYFGPGTRLTVT.

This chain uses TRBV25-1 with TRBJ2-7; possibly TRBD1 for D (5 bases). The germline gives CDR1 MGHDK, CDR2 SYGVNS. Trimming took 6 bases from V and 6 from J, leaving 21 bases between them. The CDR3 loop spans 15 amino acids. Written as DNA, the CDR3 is TGTGCCAGCAGAGAAAGACAGATGGATCCTGCCGAGCAGTACTTC. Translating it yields CASRERQMDPAEQYF.

CDR3 amino acids: CASSLQTGDYEQYF. DNA of the CDR3: TGTGCCAGTAGCTTACAGACAGGGGACTACGAGCAGTACTTC. The V call is TRBV19, the J call TRBJ2-7, with TRBD1 identical over 8 bases. Per the germline V gene, CDR1 is LNHDA and CDR2 is SQIVND (reference sequence). V gave up 6 bases and J gave up 3 bases; unmatched junction bases: 7. This CDR3 comprises 14 residues. The full variable domain, rest sourced from reference TRBV19 and TRBJ2-7, is DGGITQSPKYLFRKEGQNVTLSCEQNLNHDAMYWYRQDPGQGLRLIYYSQIVNDFQKGDIAEGYSVSREKKESFPLTVTSAQKNPTAFYLCASSLQTGDYEQYFGPGTRLTVT.

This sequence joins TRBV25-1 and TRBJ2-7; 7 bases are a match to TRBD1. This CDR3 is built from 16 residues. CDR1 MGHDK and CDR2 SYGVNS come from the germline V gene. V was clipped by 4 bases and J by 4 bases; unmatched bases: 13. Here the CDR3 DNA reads TGTGCCAGCAGTGGATCGGACCCTTCAGGGGGTTACGAGCAGTACTTC. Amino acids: CASSGSDPSGGYEQYF.

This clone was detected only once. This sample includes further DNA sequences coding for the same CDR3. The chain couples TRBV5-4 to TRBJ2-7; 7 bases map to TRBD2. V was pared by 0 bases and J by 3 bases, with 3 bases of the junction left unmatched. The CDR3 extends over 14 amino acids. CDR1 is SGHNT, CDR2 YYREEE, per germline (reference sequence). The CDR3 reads CASSLGGGYYEQYF. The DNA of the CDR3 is TGTGCCAGCAGCTTGGGCGGGGGATACTACGAGCAGTACTTC.

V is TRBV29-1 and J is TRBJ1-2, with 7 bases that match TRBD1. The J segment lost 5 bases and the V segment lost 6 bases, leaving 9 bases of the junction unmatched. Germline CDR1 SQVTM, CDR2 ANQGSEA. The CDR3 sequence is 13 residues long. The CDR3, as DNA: TGCAGCGTGTACGAGGGGGCGACGTATGGCTACACCTTC. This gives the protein CSVYEGATYGYTF.

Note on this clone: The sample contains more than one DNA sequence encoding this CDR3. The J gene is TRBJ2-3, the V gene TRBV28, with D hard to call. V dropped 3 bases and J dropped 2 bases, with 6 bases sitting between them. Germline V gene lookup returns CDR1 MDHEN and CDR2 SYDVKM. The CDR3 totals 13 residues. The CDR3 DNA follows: TGTGCCAGCAGTTTTCGGTACACAGATACGCAGTATTTT. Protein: CASSFRYTDTQYF.

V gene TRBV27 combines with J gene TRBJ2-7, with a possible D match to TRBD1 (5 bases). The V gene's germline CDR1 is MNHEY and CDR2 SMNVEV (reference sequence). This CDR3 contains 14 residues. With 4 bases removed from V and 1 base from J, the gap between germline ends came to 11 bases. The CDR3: CASSSSDTSYEQYF. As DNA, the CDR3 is TGTGCCAGCAGTTCGTCGGACACGTCCTACGAGCAGTACTTC.

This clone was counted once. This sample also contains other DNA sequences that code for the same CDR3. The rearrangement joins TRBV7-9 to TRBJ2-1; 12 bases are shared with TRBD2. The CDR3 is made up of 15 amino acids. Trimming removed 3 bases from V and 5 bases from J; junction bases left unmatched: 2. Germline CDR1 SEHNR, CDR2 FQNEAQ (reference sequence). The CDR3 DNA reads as TGTGCCAGCAGCTTGCTAGCGGGAGGGAACAATGAGCAGTTCTTC. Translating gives CASSLLAGGNNEQFF.

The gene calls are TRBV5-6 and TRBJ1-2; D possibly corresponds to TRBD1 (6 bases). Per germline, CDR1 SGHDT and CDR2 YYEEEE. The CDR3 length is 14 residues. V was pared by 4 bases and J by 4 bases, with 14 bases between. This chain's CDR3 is CASSPGGGFYGYTF. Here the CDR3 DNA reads TGTGCCAGCAGCCCGGGAGGGGGATTCTATGGCTACACCTTC.

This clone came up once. Here the CDR3 reads CASSLPMDRGLRNTIYF. CDR3 sequence (DNA): TGTGCCAGCAGCTTGCCCATGGACAGGGGGCTTAGAAACACCATATATTTT. This sequence joins TRBV13 and TRBJ1-3, with TRBD1 identical over 11 bases. Germline V gene lookup returns CDR1 PRHDT and CDR2 FYEKMQ (reference sequence). This CDR3 has 17 residues. V was clipped by 3 bases and J by 5 bases; unmatched bases: 9.

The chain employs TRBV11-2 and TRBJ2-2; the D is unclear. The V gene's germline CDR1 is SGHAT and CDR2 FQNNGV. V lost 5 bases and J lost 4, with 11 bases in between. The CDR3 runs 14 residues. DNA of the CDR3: TGTGCCAGCAGCCGATCGGATCGCACCGGGGAGCTGTTTTTT. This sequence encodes CASSRSDRTGELFF.

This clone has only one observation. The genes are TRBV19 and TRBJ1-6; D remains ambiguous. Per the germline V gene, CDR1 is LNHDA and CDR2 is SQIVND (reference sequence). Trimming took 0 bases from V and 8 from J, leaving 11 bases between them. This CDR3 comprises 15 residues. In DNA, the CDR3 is TGTGCCAGTAGTATAGAAGCAATCGGGGATTCACCCCTCCACTTT. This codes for CASSIEAIGDSPLHF.

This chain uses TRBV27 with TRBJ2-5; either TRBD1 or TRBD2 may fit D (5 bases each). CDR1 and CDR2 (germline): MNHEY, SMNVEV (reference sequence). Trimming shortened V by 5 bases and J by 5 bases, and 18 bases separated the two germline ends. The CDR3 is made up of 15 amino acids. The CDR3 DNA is TGTGCCAGCAGTCCCAGGACCGAATGGGGGGAGACCCAGTACTTC. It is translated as CASSPRTEWGETQYF.

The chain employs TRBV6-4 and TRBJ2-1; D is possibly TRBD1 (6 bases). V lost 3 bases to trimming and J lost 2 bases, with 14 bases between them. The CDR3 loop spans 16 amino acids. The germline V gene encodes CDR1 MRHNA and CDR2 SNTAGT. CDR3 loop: CASSESGTLTYNEQFF. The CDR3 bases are TGTGCCAGCAGTGAGTCCGGGACACTCACCTACAATGAGCAGTTCTTC.

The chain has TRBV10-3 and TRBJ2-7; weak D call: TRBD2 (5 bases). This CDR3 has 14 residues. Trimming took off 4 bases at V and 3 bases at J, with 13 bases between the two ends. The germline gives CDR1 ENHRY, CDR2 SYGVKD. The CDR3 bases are TGTGCCATCAGTGGAACCGGGGTCTACTACGAGCAGTACTTC. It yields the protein CAISGTGVYYEQYF.

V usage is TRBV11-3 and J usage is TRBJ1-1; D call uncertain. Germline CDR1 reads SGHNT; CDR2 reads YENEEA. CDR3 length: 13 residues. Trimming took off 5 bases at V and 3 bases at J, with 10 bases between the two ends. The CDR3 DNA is TGTGCCAGCAGCCTGCATAGGGACACTGAAGCTTTCTTT. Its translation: CASSLHRDTEAFF.

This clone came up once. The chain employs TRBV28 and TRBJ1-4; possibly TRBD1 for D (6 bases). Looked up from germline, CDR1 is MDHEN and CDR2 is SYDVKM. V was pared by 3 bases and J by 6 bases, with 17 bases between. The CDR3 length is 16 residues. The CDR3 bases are TGTGCCAGCAGTTTCTTCACGGGGGGCGGGGATGAAAAACTGTTTTTT. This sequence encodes CASSFFTGGGDEKLFF.

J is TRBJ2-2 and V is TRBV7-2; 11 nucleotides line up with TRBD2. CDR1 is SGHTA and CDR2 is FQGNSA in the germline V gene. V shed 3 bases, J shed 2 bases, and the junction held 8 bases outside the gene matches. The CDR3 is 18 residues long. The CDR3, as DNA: TGTGCCAGCAGCTTGGTAGCGGGAGGGCCTTATAACACCGGGGAGCTGTTTTTT. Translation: CASSLVAGGPYNTGELFF.

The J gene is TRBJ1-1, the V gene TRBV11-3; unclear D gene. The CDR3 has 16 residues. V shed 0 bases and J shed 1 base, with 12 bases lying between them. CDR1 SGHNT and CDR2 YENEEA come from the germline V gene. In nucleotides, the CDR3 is TGTGCCAGCAGCTTAGACGTTTTTCGGCCGAACACTGAAGCTTTCTTT. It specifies CASSLDVFRPNTEAFF.

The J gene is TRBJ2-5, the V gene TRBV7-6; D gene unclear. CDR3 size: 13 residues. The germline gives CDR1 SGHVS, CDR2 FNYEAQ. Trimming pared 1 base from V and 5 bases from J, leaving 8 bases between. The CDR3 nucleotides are TGTGCCAGCAGCTTAGAGATCGGCGAGACCCAGTACTTC. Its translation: CASSLEIGETQYF. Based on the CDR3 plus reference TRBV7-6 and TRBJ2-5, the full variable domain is GAGVSQSPRYKVTKRGQDVALRCDPISGHVSLYWYRQALGQGPEFLTYFNYEAQQDKSGLPNDRFSAERPEGSISTLTIQRTEQRDSAMYRCASSLEIGETQYFGPGTRLLVL.

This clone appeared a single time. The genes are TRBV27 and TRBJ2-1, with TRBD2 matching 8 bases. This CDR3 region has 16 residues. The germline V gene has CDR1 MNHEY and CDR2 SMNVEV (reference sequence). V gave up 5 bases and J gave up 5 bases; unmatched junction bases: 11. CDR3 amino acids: CASSRILTSANNEQFF. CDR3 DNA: TGTGCCAGCAGTAGGATCCTGACTAGCGCTAACAATGAGCAGTTCTTC.

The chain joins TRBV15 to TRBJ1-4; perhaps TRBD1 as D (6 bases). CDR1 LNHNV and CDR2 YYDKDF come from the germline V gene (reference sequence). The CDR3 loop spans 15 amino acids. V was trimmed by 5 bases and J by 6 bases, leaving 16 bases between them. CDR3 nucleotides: TGTGCCACCAGCGCGTATTCGGGGGCGGATGAAAAACTGTTTTTT. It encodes CATSAYSGADEKLFF. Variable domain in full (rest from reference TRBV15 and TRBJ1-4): DAMVIQNPRYQVTQFGKPVTLSCSQTLNHNVMYWYQQKSSQAPKLLFHYYDKDFNNEADTPDNFQSRRPNTSFCFLDIRSPGLGDTAMYLCATSAYSGADEKLFFGSGTQLSVL.

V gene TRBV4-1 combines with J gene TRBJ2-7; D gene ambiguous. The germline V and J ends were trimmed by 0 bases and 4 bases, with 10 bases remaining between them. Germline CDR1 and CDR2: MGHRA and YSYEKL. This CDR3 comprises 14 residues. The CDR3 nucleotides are TGCGCCAGCAGCCAAGATCCCTCATTTTACGAGCAGTACTTC. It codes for CASSQDPSFYEQYF.

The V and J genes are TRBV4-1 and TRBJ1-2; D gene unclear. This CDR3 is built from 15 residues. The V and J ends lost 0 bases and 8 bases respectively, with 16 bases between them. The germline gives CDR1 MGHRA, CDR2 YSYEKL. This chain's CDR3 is CASSQDYPNPQGYTF. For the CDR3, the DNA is TGCGCCAGCAGCCAAGATTATCCCAACCCCCAAGGCTACACCTTC.

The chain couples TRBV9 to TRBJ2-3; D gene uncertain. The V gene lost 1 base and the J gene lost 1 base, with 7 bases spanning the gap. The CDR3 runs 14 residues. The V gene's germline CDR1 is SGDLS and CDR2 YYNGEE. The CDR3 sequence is CASSVTRRTDTQYF. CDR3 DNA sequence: TGTGCCAGCAGCGTAACGAGGCGCACAGATACGCAGTATTTT.

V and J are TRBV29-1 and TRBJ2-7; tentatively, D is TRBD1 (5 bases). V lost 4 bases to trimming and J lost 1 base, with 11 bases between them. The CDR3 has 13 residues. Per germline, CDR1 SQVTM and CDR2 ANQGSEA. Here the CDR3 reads CSVGRQNSYEQYF. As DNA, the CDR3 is TGCAGCGTTGGGCGACAGAATTCCTACGAGCAGTACTTC.